A single sample gave rise to the 2 T cell receptor beta chains below, sequenced in a study of blood T cell repertoires in COVID-19. Sequencing used immunoSEQ multiplex PCR; TCRdb keeps in-frame clones, though not all of them. The repertoire has around 170,000 clones, approximately 85% of them found once; the top ten carry around 8.6%. The sample consisted of PBMCs or T cells enriched from blood (not recorded which). The receptor source for this set is a woman in her 30s who had recovered from COVID-19.

The chain recombines TRBV19 with TRBJ2-7; 10 positions agree with TRBD1. This CDR3 spans 14 amino acids. The germline gives CDR1 LNHDA, CDR2 SQIVND (reference sequence). J lost 3 bases, V lost 4 bases, and 3 bases had no gene match. The CDR3 coding sequence is TGTGCCAGTAGTAAAAGGACAGGGGGCTACGAGCAGTACTTC. Amino acids: CASSKRTGGYEQYF.

This sequence joins TRBV3-1 (or the pseudogene TRBV3-2) and TRBJ1-1; D gene unclear. The germline V gene has CDR1 LGHDT and CDR2 YNNKEL (reference sequence). Trimming removed 2 bases at V and 2 bases at J, with 6 bases between. CDR3 size: 13 residues. CDR3 in DNA: TGTGCCAGCAGCCAACGGTTTAACACTGAAGCTTTCTTT. It yields the protein CASSQRFNTEAFF.